These T cell receptor beta chains were read from a single sample in a study of somatic mutations in cytotoxic T cells in rheumatoid arthritis. Libraries were prepared by immunoSEQ multiplex PCR; TCRdb keeps only in-frame clonotypes and omits some of them. The sample has more than 25,000 clones, roughly 80% seen once. The sequenced sample consisted of CD8+ T cells sorted from blood. The receptors originated from a woman aged 18-30 years in good health. Both conserved end residues are part of each CDR3. The D gene is left open where the match is weak. Some rows have no size entry. The others give once, few or many, or a class for an expanded clone.

d_call j_call clone_size v_call cdr3_nt cdr3_aa
TRBD2 TRBJ2-3 NA TRBV7-9 TGTGCCAGCAGCTTAGACTGGGAGGGGTATTTGCAGTATTTT CASSLDWEGYLQYF
NA TRBJ1-5 NA TRBV19 TGTGCCAGTAGTATTTTCGCTAGCAATCAGCCCCAGCATTTT CASSIFASNQPQHF
NA TRBJ2-1 NA TRBV5-6 TGTGCCAGCAGCCAGCTAGGGTACAATGAGCAGTTCTTC CASSQLGYNEQFF
NA TRBJ1-5 NA TRBV19 TGTGCCAGTAGCCTGAAGGGTCTCGGCAATCAGCCCCAGCATTTT CASSLKGLGNQPQHF
NA TRBJ2-5 NA TRBV5-6 TGTGCCAGCAGCTTCGGGGAGACCCAGTACTTC CASSFGETQYF
TRBD2 TRBJ2-5 NA TRBV28 TGTGCCAGCGCGGGTTCTAGCGGGGGGGTAGGGACCCAGTACTTC CASAGSSGGVGTQYF
NA TRBJ1-1 NA TRBV7-6 TGTGCCAGCAGCTTAGAGGGGATGAACACTGAAGCTTTCTTT CASSLEGMNTEAFF
NA TRBJ2-1 few TRBV4-1 TGCGCCAGCAGCCAAGAGGGGAATGAGCAGTTCTTC CASSQEGNEQFF
NA TRBJ2-1 NA TRBV6-5 TGTGCCAGCAGTTACTCGGGGAACAATGAGCAGTTCTTC CASSYSGNNEQFF
NA TRBJ1-4 NA TRBV7-2 TGTGCCAGCAGCGCCTGGGACGGTGAAAAACTGTTTTTT CASSAWDGEKLFF
NA TRBJ2-5 once TRBV27 TGTGCCAGCAGTTCCTTCTCTAGCGTTGAGACCCAGTACTTC CASSSFSSVETQYF
NA TRBJ1-1 NA TRBV27 TGTGCCAGCAGTTCGCTGGACCACCCCTCAGCTGAAGCTTTCTTT CASSSLDHPSAEAFF
NA TRBJ1-1 few TRBV7-9 TGTGCCAGCAGGCTCATGAACACTGAAGCTTTCTTT CASRLMNTEAFF
NA TRBJ2-5 NA TRBV5-3 TGTGCCAGAAGCGGTGTTGAGACCCAGTACTTC CARSGVETQYF
NA TRBJ2-7 NA TRBV15 TGTGCCACCAGCAGAGCAGGGGAATGGGGGTACGAGCAGTACTTC CATSRAGEWGYEQYF
TRBD1 TRBJ1-3 NA TRBV29-1 TGCAGCGTTGAAGCTACAGGGGACGGTTCTGGAAACACCATATATTTT CSVEATGDGSGNTIYF
NA TRBJ2-2 NA TRBV5-4 TGTGCCAGCAGCCCCCCCCTCGTGGGTGTACCCACCGGGGAGCTGTTTTTT CASSPPLVGVPTGELFF
NA TRBJ1-4 NA TRBV18 TGTGCCAGCTCACCATCAGGGGATAATGAAAAACTGTTTTTT CASSPSGDNEKLFF
TRBD2 TRBJ2-1 few TRBV7-8 TGTGCCAGCAGCTCAAGACTAGCGGGAAGTAATGAGCAGTTCTTC CASSSRLAGSNEQFF
TRBD2 TRBJ2-7 NA TRBV28 TGTGCCAGCAGTTGGACTAGCGGGAGGGCCTATGCCTACGAGCAGTACTTC CASSWTSGRAYAYEQYF
NA TRBJ2-7 NA TRBV28 TGTGCCAGCAGTTTAAGAGGAGGGGCTAACTACGAGCAGTACTTC CASSLRGGANYEQYF
TRBD2 TRBJ2-2 NA TRBV5-8 TGTGCCAGCAGCTATTGGGTAGCGGGAGACTCGGGCGGGGAGCTGTTTTTT CASSYWVAGDSGGELFF
NA TRBJ2-1 NA TRBV7-8 TGTGCCAGCAGCTTGACGTACAATGAGCAGTTCTTC CASSLTYNEQFF
NA TRBJ2-5 NA TRBV7-6 TGTGCCAGCAGCAGCGGGCCCAGTGAACGAGAGACCCAGTACTTC CASSSGPSERETQYF
NA TRBJ2-2 NA TRBV5-4 TGTGCCAGCAGCAGGGGAGAGACCGGGGAGCTGTTTTTT CASSRGETGELFF